Listed below are T cell receptor beta chains from one sample, sequenced in a study of blood T cell repertoires in COVID-19. Assay: immunoSEQ multiplex PCR; the TCRdb copy retains only in-frame clones and omits some. The sample lists approximately 250,000 clones; roughly 86% were seen once. The sample comprised PBMCs or T cells enriched from blood (not recorded which). Receptors originate from a woman aged 25 to 39 who had recovered from COVID-19. Each CDR3 is given with its conserved first and last residue. A D gene is named only where the DNA matches it firmly. Clone size is shown for a subset of rows, as once, few, many or a class of expanded clone.

V gene,D gene,J gene,clone size,CDR3 DNA,CDR3 protein
TRBV13,.,TRBJ2-3,.,TGTGCCAGCAGCTTAAAGGGGTCAGATACGCAGTATTTT,CASSLKGSDTQYF
TRBV21-1,.,TRBJ1-1,.,TGTGCCAGCAGCAAAGGGGGTGTTGGGGCTCGGTACGGGGCTTTCTTT,CASSKGGVGARYGAFF
TRBV4-1,.,TRBJ1-1,.,TGCGCCAGCAGCCCCAGACAGGTCCCGGGGACTGAAGCTTTCTTT,CASSPRQVPGTEAFF
TRBV4-1,.,TRBJ2-3,.,TGCGCCAGCAGCCAAGATGGGAGGGGGACGGCAGATACGCAGTATTTT,CASSQDGRGTADTQYF
TRBV7-9,.,TRBJ1-1,.,TGTGCCAGCAGCTTAGATCCAGGGCCAGGTGAAGCTTTCTTT,CASSLDPGPGEAFF
TRBV28,TRBD2,TRBJ2-7,.,TGTGCCAGCAGTCCAAGACTAGCGGGGCGCTCCTACGAGCAGTACTTC,CASSPRLAGRSYEQYF
TRBV28,TRBD1,TRBJ1-5,once,TGTGCCAGCAGTCCAAGGGGGCAGGGTGGCAATCAGCCCCAGCATTTT,CASSPRGQGGNQPQHF
TRBV28,TRBD1,TRBJ1-6,.,TGTGCCAGCAGGTTAAGTAGGGGGCGGTTTTCACCCCTCCACTTT,CASRLSRGRFSPLHF
TRBV9,TRBD1,TRBJ2-2,.,TGTGCCAGCAGCGTAACGGGACAGGGCAACACCGGGGAGCTGTTTTTT,CASSVTGQGNTGELFF
TRBV5-1,.,TRBJ1-6,.,TGCGCCAGCAGCTTAATGACGGCAGGGGTGAATTCACCCCTCCACTTT,CASSLMTAGVNSPLHF
TRBV10-3,TRBD1,TRBJ1-2,.,TGTGCCATCAGTGTTGACAGGGAAGACTATGGCTACACCTTC,CAISVDREDYGYTF
TRBV7-3,TRBD2,TRBJ2-2,.,TGTGCCAGCAGCCAGCTAGCGGGAGGGACCGGGGAGCTGTTTTTT,CASSQLAGGTGELFF
TRBV6-5,TRBD1,TRBJ1-6,.,TGTGCCAGCACCTTCGGACAGGGCTTCAGTTCACCCCTCCACTTT,CASTFGQGFSSPLHF
TRBV5-4,.,TRBJ1-2,.,TGTGCCAGCAGCGGGAGAGAATATGGCTACACCTTC,CASSGREYGYTF
TRBV3-1/TRBV3-2,.,TRBJ2-5,.,TGTGCCAGCAGCCAAGAGGGCAAAGAGACCCAGTACTTC,CASSQEGKETQYF
TRBV2,TRBD2,TRBJ2-1,.,TGTGCCAGCGCCCGGGACTACGGCCAGTTCTTC,CASARDYGQFF
TRBV3-1/TRBV3-2,.,TRBJ1-1,.,TGTGCCAGCAGCCAACTTAGGGGGTACACTGAAGCTTTCTTT,CASSQLRGYTEAFF
TRBV30,TRBD1,TRBJ2-2,.,TGTGCCTGGGGCCACAGGGGGCCCATATCCTACACCGGGGAGCTGTTTTTT,CAWGHRGPISYTGELFF
TRBV28,.,TRBJ2-7,once,TGTGCCAGTTCACAGGGGAGGCTTAACGAGCAGTACTTC,CASSQGRLNEQYF
TRBV29-1,.,TRBJ2-5,.,TGCAGCGTTCGGTCTTGGGGGGTACGAGAGACCCAGTACTTC,CSVRSWGVRETQYF
TRBV28,.,TRBJ1-6,.,TGTGCCAGCCTCATGTCAGGGGATGGTTCACCCCTCCACTTT,CASLMSGDGSPLHF
TRBV3-1/TRBV3-2,TRBD2,TRBJ2-3,.,TGTGCCCAGATGGTAGCGGGGGGGGACACAGATACGCAGTATTTT,CAQMVAGGDTDTQYF
TRBV3-1/TRBV3-2,TRBD2,TRBJ2-3,.,TGTGCCAGCAGCCTCGCCCTCTCGGGAGGGGGCACAGATACGCAGTATTTT,CASSLALSGGGTDTQYF
TRBV11-2,TRBD2,TRBJ2-7,.,TGTGCCAGCAGCTCCCTAGCGGGGGTCTACGAGCAGTACTTC,CASSSLAGVYEQYF
TRBV10-3,TRBD2,TRBJ2-1,once,TGTGCCATCAGTGAGTCGATGGGGGGGGAGTACAATGAGCAGTTCTTC,CAISESMGGEYNEQFF
TRBV9,.,TRBJ1-2,.,TGTGCCAGCAGAGAACTAGCCTATGGCTACACCTTC,CASRELAYGYTF
TRBV9,TRBD1,TRBJ1-2,few,TGTGCCAGCAGCCCCGGGGACAGAATCTTC,CASSPGDRIF
TRBV5-4,TRBD1,TRBJ2-1,.,TGTGCCAGCAGCAGAACAGGGGAGTCCTACAATGAGCAGTTCTTC,CASSRTGESYNEQFF
TRBV3-1/TRBV3-2,TRBD1,TRBJ2-1,.,TGTGCCAGCAGCCAAGATCCCCCCGGGACAGGGAACAATGAGCAGTTCTTC,CASSQDPPGTGNNEQFF
TRBV5-1,.,TRBJ2-7,.,TGCGCCAGCAGCTTGTCGGGTGAGGGTCGGAACGAGCAGTACTTC,CASSLSGEGRNEQYF
TRBV27,.,TRBJ2-7,.,TGTGCCAGTAGACGGGACTCCTACGAGCAGTACTTC,CASRRDSYEQYF
TRBV6-6,TRBD1,TRBJ1-6,.,TGTGCCAGCAGGGGGGACAGTAATTCACCCCTCCACTTT,CASRGDSNSPLHF
TRBV30,TRBD2,TRBJ2-3,.,TGTGCCTGTCATCCACTAGCGGGTAGCACAGATACGCAGTATTTT,CACHPLAGSTDTQYF
TRBV7-3,.,TRBJ2-7,.,TGTGCCAGCAGCTCTAGCGAAAGGATCTACGAGCAGTACTTC,CASSSSERIYEQYF
TRBV24-1,TRBD1,TRBJ2-1,once,TGTGCCACCAGTGAACCGGGACAGGGCTACAATGAGCAGTTCTTC,CATSEPGQGYNEQFF
TRBV6-1,.,TRBJ2-1,.,TGTGCCAGCAGTGAAGTAGGGCAGGGGTGGGATGAGCAGTTCTTC,CASSEVGQGWDEQFF
TRBV7-8,TRBD2,TRBJ2-2,few,TGTGCCAGCAGCTTCGAGCGGGGGATTACCACCGGGGAGCTGTTTTTT,CASSFERGITTGELFF
TRBV15,.,TRBJ1-2,once,TGTGCCACCAGCAGAGATCGGCGGAGCTATGGCTACACCTTC,CATSRDRRSYGYTF
TRBV28,.,TRBJ1-1,.,TGTGCCAGCAGTTTAGGTTCGTCGGTGATTCGAGCTTTCTTT,CASSLGSSVIRAFF
TRBV4-1,.,TRBJ2-3,.,TGCGCCAGCAGCCAAGGTCGAGGGGGGGTGGGGACAGATACGCAGTATTTT,CASSQGRGGVGTDTQYF
TRBV5-1,TRBD2,TRBJ2-1,.,TGCGCCAGCAGCCCCGGGACTACCCAAAATGAGCAGTTCTTC,CASSPGTTQNEQFF
TRBV5-6,TRBD2,TRBJ2-1,.,TGTGCCAGCAGCCTCTCCGTCCTAGCGGTTAATTCCTACAATGAGCAGTTCTTC,CASSLSVLAVNSYNEQFF
TRBV5-4,.,TRBJ1-6,.,TGTGCCAGCAGCTACGAAACAGGGTATAATTCACCCCTCCACTTT,CASSYETGYNSPLHF
TRBV28,.,TRBJ2-7,.,TGTGCCAGCAGATCTTTTTCCGGGATTCCGGGCTACGAGCAGTACTTC,CASRSFSGIPGYEQYF
TRBV23-1,.,TRBJ2-5,.,TGCGCCAGCAGTCAACCCTCTTCGTGGACCCCAAGGGGAGAGACCCAGTACTTC,CASSQPSSWTPRGETQYF
TRBV28,.,TRBJ1-5,.,TGTGCCAGCAGTTTCTCCGCCGGGTTCAATCAGCCCCAGCATTTT,CASSFSAGFNQPQHF
TRBV3-1/TRBV3-2,.,TRBJ2-2,once,TGTGCCAGCAGCCTACTCAGCCGGGGTACCGGGGAGCTGTTTTTT,CASSLLSRGTGELFF
TRBV18,.,TRBJ2-7,.,TGTGCCAGCTCACCAGTCCCAGGGGGGTTTTTTATCCACGAGCAGTACTTC,CASSPVPGGFFIHEQYF
TRBV6-6,TRBD1,TRBJ1-2,.,TGTGCCAGCAGTTACTCGAGTCAAGGGACAGGGCATGGCTACACCTTC,CASSYSSQGTGHGYTF
TRBV2,.,TRBJ1-3,.,TGTGGGTCAGGAGGCGGACTCAGCTCTGGAAACACCATATATTTT,CGSGGGLSSGNTIYF
TRBV7-3,.,TRBJ2-3,.,TGTGCCAGCAGCTTACCGGGGGACACAGATACGCAGTATTTT,CASSLPGDTDTQYF
TRBV2,.,TRBJ2-7,.,TGTGCCAGCACGGGTGTCTCTGTTCCTAGTGGCGAGCAGTACTTC,CASTGVSVPSGEQYF
TRBV7-8,TRBD1,TRBJ1-2,once,TGTGCCAGCAGCCGACAGGGAATCTATGGCTACACCTTC,CASSRQGIYGYTF